These 3 T cell receptor beta chains originate from one sample sequenced in a study of CD8 T cells in Susac syndrome. The authors reverse transcribed roughly 0.5 to 1 ug RNA with random hexamers. TCRdb reprocessed the immunoSEQ multiplex PCR reads with MiXCR, giving one entry per CDR3 protein. Among roughly 140,000 distinct CDR3 sequences, roughly 95% were seen once, and the ten largest hold approximately 0.15%. The specimen was CD4+ T cells from PBMCs. Receptors were obtained from a human donor with Susac syndrome.

The count of this clonotype is one. V usage is TRBV9 and J usage is TRBJ1-6, with a weak D call TRBD1 (6 bases). V was pared by 2 bases and J by 8 bases, with 11 bases between. CDR1 is SGDLS, CDR2 YYNGEE, per germline. The CDR3 runs to 14 residues. CDR3 sequence: CASSVTGMDSPLHF. For the CDR3, the DNA is TGTGCCAGCAGCGTCACAGGGATGGATTCACCCCTCCACTTT.

The chain carries TRBV27 and TRBJ1-5; D unclear. This CDR3 is 13 amino acids long. CDR1 and CDR2 (germline): MNHEY, SMNVEV (reference sequence). Trimming cost V 3 bases and J 9 bases, with 12 bases left between them. CDR3 DNA: TGTGCCAGCAGTTTCTCCGGCAAGGGGCCCCAGCATTTT. Amino acids: CASSFSGKGPQHF.

The chain recombines TRBV9 with TRBJ1-3; no clear D gene. Germline V gene sequence: CDR1 SGDLS, CDR2 YYNGEE. V lost 0 bases and J lost 2, with 12 bases in between. CDR3 length: 16 residues. The CDR3 nucleotides read TGTGCCAGCAGCGTAGACCCCCGGACGGCTGGAAACACCATATATTTT. It translates to CASSVDPRTAGNTIYF. Using reference TRBV9 and TRBJ1-3 for the parts outside the CDR3, the full variable domain is DSGVTQTPKHLITATGQRVTLRCSPRSGDLSVYWYQQSLDQGLQFLIQYYNGEERAKGNILERFSAQQFPDLHSELNLSSLELGDSALYFCASSVDPRTAGNTIYFGEGSWLTVV.